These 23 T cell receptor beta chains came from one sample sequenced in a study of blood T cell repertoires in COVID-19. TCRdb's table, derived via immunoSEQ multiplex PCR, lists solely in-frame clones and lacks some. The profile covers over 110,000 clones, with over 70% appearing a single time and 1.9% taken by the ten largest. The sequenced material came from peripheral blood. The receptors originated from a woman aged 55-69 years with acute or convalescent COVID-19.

This CDR3 reads CASSLDRPEAFF. The CDR3 bases are TGTGCCAGCAGCTTAGACAGGCCTGAAGCTTTCTTT. The V and J genes are TRBV7-9 and TRBJ1-1, with D tentatively TRBD1 (5 bases). Trimming cost V 1 base and J 6 bases, with 6 bases left between them. Germline-derived CDR1 and CDR2 are SEHNR and FQNEAQ (reference sequence). This CDR3 is built from 12 residues. Looking up the rest from reference TRBV7-9 and TRBJ1-1 gives the full variable domain: DTGVSQNPRHKITKRGQNVTFRCDPISEHNRLYWYRQTLGQGPEFLTYFQNEAQLEKSRLLSDRFSAERPKGSFSTLEIQRTEQGDSAMYLCASSLDRPEAFFGQGTRLTVV.

Here the CDR3 DNA reads TGTGCCAGCAGTTTAGTACAGGGGGCGCCCGGCTACACCTTC. This gives the protein CASSLVQGAPGYTF. The genes are TRBV27 and TRBJ1-2, with 9 bases identical to TRBD1. The J segment lost 8 bases and the V segment lost 2 bases, leaving 6 bases of the junction unmatched. Germline V gene lookup returns CDR1 MNHEY and CDR2 SMNVEV (reference sequence). The CDR3 extends over 14 amino acids.

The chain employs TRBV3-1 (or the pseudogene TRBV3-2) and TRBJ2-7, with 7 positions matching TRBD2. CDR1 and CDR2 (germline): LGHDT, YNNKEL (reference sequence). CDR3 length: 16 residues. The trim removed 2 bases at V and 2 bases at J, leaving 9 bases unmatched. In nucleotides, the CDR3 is TGTGCCAGCAGCCAATCCCTCGGCGGGAGTGCCTACGAGCAGTACTTC. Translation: CASSQSLGGSAYEQYF.

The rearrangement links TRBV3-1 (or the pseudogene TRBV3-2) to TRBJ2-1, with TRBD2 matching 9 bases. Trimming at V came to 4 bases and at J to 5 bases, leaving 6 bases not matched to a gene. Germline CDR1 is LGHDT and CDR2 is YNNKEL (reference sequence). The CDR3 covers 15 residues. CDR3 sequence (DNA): TGTGCCAGCAGCCGCCGGACTAGCGCCGACAATGAGCAGTTCTTC. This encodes CASSRRTSADNEQFF.

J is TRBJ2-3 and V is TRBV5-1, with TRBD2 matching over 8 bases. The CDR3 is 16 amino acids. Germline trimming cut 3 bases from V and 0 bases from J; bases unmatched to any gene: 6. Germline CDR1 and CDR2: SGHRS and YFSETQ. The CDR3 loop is CASSSILAASTDTQYF. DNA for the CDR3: TGCGCCAGCAGCTCGATACTAGCGGCAAGCACAGATACGCAGTATTTT. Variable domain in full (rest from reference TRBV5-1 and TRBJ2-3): KAGVTQTPRYLIKTRGQQVTLSCSPISGHRSVSWYQQTPGQGLQFLFEYFSETQRNKGNFPGRFSGRQFSNSRSEMNVSTLELGDSALYLCASSSILAASTDTQYFGPGTRLTVL.

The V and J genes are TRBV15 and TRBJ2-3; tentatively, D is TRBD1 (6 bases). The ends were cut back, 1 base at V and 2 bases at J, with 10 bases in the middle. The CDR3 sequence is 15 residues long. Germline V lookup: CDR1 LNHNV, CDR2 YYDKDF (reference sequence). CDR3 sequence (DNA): TGTGCCACCAGCAGAGGGACAGCAACCACAGATACGCAGTATTTT. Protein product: CATSRGTATTDTQYF.

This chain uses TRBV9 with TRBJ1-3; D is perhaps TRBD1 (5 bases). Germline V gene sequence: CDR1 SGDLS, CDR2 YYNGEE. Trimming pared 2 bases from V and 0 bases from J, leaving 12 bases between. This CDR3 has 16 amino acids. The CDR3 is CASSVFDRSSGNTIYF. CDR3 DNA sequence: TGTGCCAGCAGCGTCTTCGACAGAAGCTCTGGAAACACCATATATTTT.

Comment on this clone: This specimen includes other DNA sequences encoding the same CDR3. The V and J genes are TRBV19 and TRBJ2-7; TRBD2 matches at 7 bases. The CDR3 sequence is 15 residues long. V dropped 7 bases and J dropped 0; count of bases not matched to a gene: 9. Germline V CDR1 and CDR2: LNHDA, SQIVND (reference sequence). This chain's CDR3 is CASKQGGGPSYEQYF. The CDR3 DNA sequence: TGTGCCAGTAAACAAGGCGGGGGTCCCTCCTACGAGCAGTACTTC.

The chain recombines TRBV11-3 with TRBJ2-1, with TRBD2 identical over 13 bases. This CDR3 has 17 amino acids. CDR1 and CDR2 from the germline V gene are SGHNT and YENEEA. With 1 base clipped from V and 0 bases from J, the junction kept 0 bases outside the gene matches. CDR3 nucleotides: TGTGCCAGCAGCTTAGGGACTAGCGGGAGCTCCTACAATGAGCAGTTCTTC. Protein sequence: CASSLGTSGSSYNEQFF.

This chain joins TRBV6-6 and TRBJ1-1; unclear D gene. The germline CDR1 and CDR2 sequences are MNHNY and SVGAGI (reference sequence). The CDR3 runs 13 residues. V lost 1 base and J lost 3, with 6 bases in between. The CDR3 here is CASSYFIDTEAFF. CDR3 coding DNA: TGTGCCAGCAGTTACTTTATAGACACTGAAGCTTTCTTT.

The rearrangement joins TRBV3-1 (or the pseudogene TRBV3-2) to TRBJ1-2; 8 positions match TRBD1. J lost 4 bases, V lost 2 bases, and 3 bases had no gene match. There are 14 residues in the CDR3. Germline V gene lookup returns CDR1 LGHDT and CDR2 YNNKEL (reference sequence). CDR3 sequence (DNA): TGTGCCAGCAGCCAATCGGGACAGGTCTATGGCTACACCTTC. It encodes CASSQSGQVYGYTF.

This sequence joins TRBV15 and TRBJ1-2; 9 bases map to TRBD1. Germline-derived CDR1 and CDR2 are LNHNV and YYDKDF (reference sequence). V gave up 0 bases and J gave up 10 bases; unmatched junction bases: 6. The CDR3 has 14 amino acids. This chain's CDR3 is CATSRDPGQGLYTF. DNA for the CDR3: TGTGCCACCAGCAGAGATCCCGGACAGGGGCTCTACACCTTC.

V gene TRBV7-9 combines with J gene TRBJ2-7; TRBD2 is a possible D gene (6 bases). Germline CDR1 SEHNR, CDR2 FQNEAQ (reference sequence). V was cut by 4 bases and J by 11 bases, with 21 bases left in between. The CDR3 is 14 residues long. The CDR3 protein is CASSSGGPGGGEYF. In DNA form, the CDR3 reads TGTGCCAGCAGCTCGGGCGGACCAGGAGGCGGGGAGTACTTC.

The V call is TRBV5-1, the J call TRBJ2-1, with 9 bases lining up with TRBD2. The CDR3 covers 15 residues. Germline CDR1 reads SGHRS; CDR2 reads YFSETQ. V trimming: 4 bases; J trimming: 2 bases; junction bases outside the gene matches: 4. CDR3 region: CASSTTSGAYNEQFF. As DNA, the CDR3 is TGCGCCAGCAGCACGACTAGCGGAGCCTACAATGAGCAGTTCTTC.

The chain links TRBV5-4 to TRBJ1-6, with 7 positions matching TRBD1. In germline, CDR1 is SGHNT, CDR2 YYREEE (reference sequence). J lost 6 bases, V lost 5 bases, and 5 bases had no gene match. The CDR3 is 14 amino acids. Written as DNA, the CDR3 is TGTGCCAGCAGACCGGGACAGATTAATTCACCCCTCCACTTT. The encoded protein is CASRPGQINSPLHF.

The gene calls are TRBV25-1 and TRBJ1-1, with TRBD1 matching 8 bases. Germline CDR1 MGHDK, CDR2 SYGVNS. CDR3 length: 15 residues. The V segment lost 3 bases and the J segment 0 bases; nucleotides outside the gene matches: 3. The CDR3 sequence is CASSDRGQVNTEAFF. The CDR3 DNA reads TGTGCCAGCAGTGACAGGGGGCAGGTGAACACTGAAGCTTTCTTT.

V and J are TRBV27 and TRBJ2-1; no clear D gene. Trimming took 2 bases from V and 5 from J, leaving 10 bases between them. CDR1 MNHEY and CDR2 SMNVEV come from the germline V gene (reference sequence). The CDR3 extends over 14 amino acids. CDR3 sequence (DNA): TGTGCCAGCAGTTTAGAACAGTTGAACAATGAGCAGTTCTTC. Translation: CASSLEQLNNEQFF.

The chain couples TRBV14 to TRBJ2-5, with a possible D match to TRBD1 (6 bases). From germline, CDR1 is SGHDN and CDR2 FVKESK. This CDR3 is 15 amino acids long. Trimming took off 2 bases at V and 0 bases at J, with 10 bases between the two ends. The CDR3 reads CASSQITGYQETQYF. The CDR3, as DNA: TGTGCCAGCAGCCAAATTACAGGGTACCAAGAGACCCAGTACTTC.

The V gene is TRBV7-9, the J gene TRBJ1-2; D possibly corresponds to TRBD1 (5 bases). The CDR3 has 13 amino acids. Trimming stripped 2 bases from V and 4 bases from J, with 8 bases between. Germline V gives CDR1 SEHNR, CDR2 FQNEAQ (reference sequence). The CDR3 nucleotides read TGTGCCAGCAGCTTATCTGACAGCTATGGCTACACCTTC. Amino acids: CASSLSDSYGYTF.

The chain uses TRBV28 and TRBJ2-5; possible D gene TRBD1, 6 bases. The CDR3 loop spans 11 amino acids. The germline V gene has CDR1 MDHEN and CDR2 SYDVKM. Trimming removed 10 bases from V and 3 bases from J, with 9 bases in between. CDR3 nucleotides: TGTGCCATACAGGGAGAAGAGACCCAGTACTTC. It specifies CAIQGEETQYF.

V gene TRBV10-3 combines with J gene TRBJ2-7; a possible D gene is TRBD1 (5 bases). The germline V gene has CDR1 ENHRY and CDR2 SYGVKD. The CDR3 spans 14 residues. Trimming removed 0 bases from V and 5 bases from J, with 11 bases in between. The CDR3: CAISESPRRDEQYF. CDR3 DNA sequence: TGTGCCATCAGTGAGTCACCGCGCAGGGACGAGCAGTACTTC.

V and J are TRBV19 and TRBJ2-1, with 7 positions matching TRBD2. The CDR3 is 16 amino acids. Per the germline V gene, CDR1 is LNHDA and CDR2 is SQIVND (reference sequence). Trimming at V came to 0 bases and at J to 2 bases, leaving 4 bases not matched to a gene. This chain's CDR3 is CASSIEASGTYNEQFF. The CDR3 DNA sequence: TGTGCCAGTAGTATAGAGGCTAGCGGAACCTACAATGAGCAGTTCTTC.

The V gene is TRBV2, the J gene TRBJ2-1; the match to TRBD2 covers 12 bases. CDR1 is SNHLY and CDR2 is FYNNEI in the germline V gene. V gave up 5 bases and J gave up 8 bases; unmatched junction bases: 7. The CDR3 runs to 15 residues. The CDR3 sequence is CASSPGLAGTDEQFF. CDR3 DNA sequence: TGTGCCAGCAGTCCCGGACTAGCGGGAACCGATGAGCAGTTCTTC.